These T cell receptor beta chains were read from a single sample in a study of T-cell memory formation after mild COVID-19. TCRdb reprocessed the 5' RACE reads via MiXCR and lists one record per CDR3 protein. The sample consists of hundreds of thousands of distinct CDR3 sequences, 18% of them appearing once. The source material was PBMCs or a T cell subset sorted from them (not recorded which). These receptors were taken from an adult woman who had mild COVID-19 (a few samples of this study predate the infection). Cell type and time point are not known. CDR3s include the opening cysteine and the closing phenylalanine or tryptophan. A D gene is named only where the DNA matches it firmly. Not all rows give a size; the values are once, few, many and, for expanded clones, a class.

J gene: TRBJ2-7
D gene: TRBD1
clone size: many
V gene: TRBV7-8
CDR3 protein: CASSLAGGYYEQYF
CDR3 DNA: TGTGCCAGCAGCTTAGCAGGGGGCTACTACGAGCAGTACTTC

J gene: TRBJ2-1
D gene: TRBD2
clone size: few
V gene: TRBV9
CDR3 protein: CASSATSGSSYNEQFF
CDR3 DNA: TGTGCCAGCAGCGCGACTAGCGGGAGTTCGTACAATGAGCAGTTCTTC

J gene: TRBJ1-1
D gene: TRBD1
clone size: .
V gene: TRBV28
CDR3 protein: CASSLGTGSWTEAFF
CDR3 DNA: TGTGCCAGCAGTTTAGGGACAGGATCATGGACTGAAGCTTTCTTT

J gene: TRBJ2-4
D gene: TRBD1
clone size: .
V gene: TRBV5-1
CDR3 protein: CASSGGDRELAKNIQYF
CDR3 DNA: TGCGCCAGCAGCGGGGGGGACAGGGAACTAGCCAAAAACATTCAGTACTTC

J gene: TRBJ2-2
D gene: TRBD2
clone size: .
V gene: TRBV5-4
CDR3 protein: CASSLVQRGNGELFF
CDR3 DNA: TGTGCCAGCAGCTTGGTCCAGCGGGGGAACGGGGAGCTGTTTTTT

J gene: TRBJ2-1
D gene: .
clone size: .
V gene: TRBV19
CDR3 protein: CASSPPRGGTNEQFF
CDR3 DNA: TGTGCCAGTAGTCCTCCAAGAGGTGGTACCAATGAGCAGTTCTTC

J gene: TRBJ2-3
D gene: .
clone size: few
V gene: TRBV6-1
CDR3 protein: CASNEVSPSTDTQYF
CDR3 DNA: TGTGCCAGCAATGAAGTCAGCCCTAGCACAGATACGCAGTATTTT

J gene: TRBJ2-7
D gene: .
clone size: few
V gene: TRBV14
CDR3 protein: CAQRRRTYEQYF
CDR3 DNA: TGTGCCCAAAGACGCAGGACCTACGAGCAGTACTTC

J gene: TRBJ2-5
D gene: TRBD1
clone size: .
V gene: TRBV11-2
CDR3 protein: CASSRVRGRRETQYF
CDR3 DNA: TGTGCCAGCAGCCGGGTGAGGGGGCGAAGAGAGACCCAGTACTTC

J gene: TRBJ2-1
D gene: .
clone size: few
V gene: TRBV4-2
CDR3 protein: CASSQDRGLSGHEQFF
CDR3 DNA: TGTGCCAGCAGCCAAGATCGCGGGCTTTCCGGGCATGAGCAGTTCTTC

J gene: TRBJ1-3
D gene: TRBD1
clone size: .
V gene: TRBV7-9
CDR3 protein: CASSLAMGQGYISGNTIYF
CDR3 DNA: TGTGCCAGCAGCTTAGCGATGGGACAGGGATACATCTCTGGAAACACCATATATTTT

J gene: TRBJ2-5
D gene: .
clone size: .
V gene: TRBV9
CDR3 protein: CASSPDDSGETQYF
CDR3 DNA: TGTGCCAGCAGCCCCGATGATTCGGGGGAGACCCAGTACTTC

J gene: TRBJ2-3
D gene: TRBD2
clone size: .
V gene: TRBV7-3
CDR3 protein: CASSPAGGTDTQYF
CDR3 DNA: TGTGCCAGCAGTCCGGCGGGGGGGACAGATACGCAGTATTTT

J gene: TRBJ2-1
D gene: TRBD2
clone size: .
V gene: TRBV24-1
CDR3 protein: CATSDLSGGAYNEQFF
CDR3 DNA: TGTGCCACCAGTGACCTGAGCGGGGGGGCCTACAATGAGCAGTTCTTC

J gene: TRBJ2-5
D gene: .
clone size: .
V gene: TRBV7-9
CDR3 protein: CASQRQGGWETQYF
CDR3 DNA: TGTGCCAGCCAAAGACAGGGAGGCTGGGAGACCCAGTACTTC

J gene: TRBJ2-3
D gene: TRBD2
clone size: once
V gene: TRBV20-1
CDR3 protein: CSASDASGASTDTQYF
CDR3 DNA: TGCAGTGCTAGTGATGCTAGCGGAGCCAGCACAGATACGCAGTATTTT

J gene: TRBJ2-5
D gene: .
clone size: many
V gene: TRBV24-1
CDR3 protein: CATSDFVGTQYF
CDR3 DNA: TGTGCCACCAGTGATTTTGTCGGGACCCAGTACTTC

J gene: TRBJ1-2
D gene: .
clone size: few
V gene: TRBV12-3/TRBV12-4
CDR3 protein: CASIGTHGYTF
CDR3 DNA: TGTGCCAGCATAGGAACACATGGCTACACCTTC

J gene: TRBJ2-3
D gene: TRBD2
clone size: few
V gene: TRBV7-8
CDR3 protein: CASSPYGTSRDTQYF
CDR3 DNA: TGTGCCAGCAGCCCGTACGGGACTAGCAGAGATACGCAGTATTTT

J gene: TRBJ2-1
D gene: TRBD2
clone size: many
V gene: TRBV5-1
CDR3 protein: CASSFLAGTTIGNEQFF
CDR3 DNA: TGCGCCAGCAGCTTTCTAGCGGGGACTACTATCGGCAATGAGCAGTTCTTC

J gene: TRBJ1-2
D gene: .
clone size: .
V gene: TRBV18
CDR3 protein: CASSPNILVDGYTF
CDR3 DNA: TGTGCCAGCTCACCAAACATCTTAGTCGATGGCTACACCTTC

J gene: TRBJ2-3
D gene: .
clone size: few
V gene: TRBV29-1
CDR3 protein: CSVVRITDTQYF
CDR3 DNA: TGCAGCGTTGTACGGATCACAGATACGCAGTATTTT

J gene: TRBJ2-2
D gene: TRBD2
clone size: .
V gene: TRBV4-1
CDR3 protein: CASSSTSGTNTGELFF
CDR3 DNA: TGCGCCAGCAGCTCCACTAGCGGGACGAACACCGGGGAGCTGTTTTTT

J gene: TRBJ2-7
D gene: .
clone size: .
V gene: TRBV5-1
CDR3 protein: CASSSPGNEQYF
CDR3 DNA: TGCGCCAGCAGCTCGCCGGGGAACGAGCAGTACTTC

J gene: TRBJ2-1
D gene: TRBD2
clone size: .
V gene: TRBV9
CDR3 protein: CASTPGVLAGYNEQFF
CDR3 DNA: TGTGCCAGCACCCCAGGTGTCCTAGCGGGGTACAATGAGCAGTTTTTC

J gene: TRBJ2-1
D gene: .
clone size: few
V gene: TRBV7-9
CDR3 protein: CASSFLGGFEQFF
CDR3 DNA: TGTGCCAGCAGCTTTCTCGGCGGATTTGAGCAGTTCTTC

J gene: TRBJ2-1
D gene: TRBD1
clone size: many
V gene: TRBV20-1
CDR3 protein: CSARYRGRSDEQFF
CDR3 DNA: TGCAGTGCTAGGTACAGGGGGCGCAGCGATGAGCAGTTCTTC

J gene: TRBJ1-2
D gene: .
clone size: few
V gene: TRBV27
CDR3 protein: CASSETGPSYGYTF
CDR3 DNA: TGTGCCAGCAGTGAAACAGGGCCGAGCTATGGCTACACCTTC

J gene: TRBJ2-1
D gene: TRBD2
clone size: .
V gene: TRBV20-1
CDR3 protein: CSARSLAAIQSSYNEQFF
CDR3 DNA: TGCAGTGCTAGATCCCTAGCGGCAATACAGAGCTCCTACAATGAGCAGTTCTTC

J gene: TRBJ1-1
D gene: .
clone size: .
V gene: TRBV28
CDR3 protein: CASSSAQQGAGTEAFF
CDR3 DNA: TGTGCCAGCAGTTCGGCGCAACAGGGTGCGGGCACTGAAGCTTTCTTT

J gene: TRBJ2-3
D gene: TRBD1
clone size: .
V gene: TRBV20-1
CDR3 protein: CSALTGGWTTDTQYF
CDR3 DNA: TGCAGTGCTCTTACAGGGGGCTGGACCACAGATACGCAGTATTTT